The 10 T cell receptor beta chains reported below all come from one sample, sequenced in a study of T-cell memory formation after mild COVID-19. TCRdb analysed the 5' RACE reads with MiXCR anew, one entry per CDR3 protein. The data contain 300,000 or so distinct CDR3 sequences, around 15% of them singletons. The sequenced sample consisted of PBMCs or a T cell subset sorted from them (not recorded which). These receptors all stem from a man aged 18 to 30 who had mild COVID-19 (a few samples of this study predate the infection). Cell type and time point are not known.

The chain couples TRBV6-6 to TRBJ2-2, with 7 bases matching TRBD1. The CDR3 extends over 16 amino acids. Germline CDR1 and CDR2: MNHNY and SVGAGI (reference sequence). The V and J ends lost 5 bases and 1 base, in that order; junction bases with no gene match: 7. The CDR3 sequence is CASSQQGPGNTGELFF. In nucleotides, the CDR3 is TGTGCCAGCAGTCAACAGGGGCCGGGGAACACCGGGGAGCTGTTTTTT.

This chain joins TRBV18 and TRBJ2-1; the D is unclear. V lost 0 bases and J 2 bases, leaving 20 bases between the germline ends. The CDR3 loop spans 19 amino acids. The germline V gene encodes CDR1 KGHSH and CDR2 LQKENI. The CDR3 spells CASSPPWEVAPGAYNEQFF. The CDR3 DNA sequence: TGTGCCAGCTCACCACCTTGGGAAGTCGCGCCGGGTGCCTACAATGAGCAGTTCTTC.

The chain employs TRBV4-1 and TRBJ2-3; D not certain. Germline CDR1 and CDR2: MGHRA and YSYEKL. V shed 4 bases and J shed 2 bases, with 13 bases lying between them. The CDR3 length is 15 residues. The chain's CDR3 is CASSRTTEVTDTQYF. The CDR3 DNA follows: TGCGCCAGCAGCCGGACCACTGAGGTCACAGATACGCAGTATTTT.

The CDR3 nucleotides are TGCGCCAGCAGCTTGGGACAGACGAGTGGCTACACCTTC. Its translation: CASSLGQTSGYTF. The rearrangement links TRBV5-1 to TRBJ1-2; a possible D gene is TRBD1 (5 bases). Germline lookup yields CDR1 SGHRS and CDR2 YFSETQ. The CDR3 runs to 13 residues. Trimming stripped 0 bases from V and 7 bases from J, with 10 bases between.

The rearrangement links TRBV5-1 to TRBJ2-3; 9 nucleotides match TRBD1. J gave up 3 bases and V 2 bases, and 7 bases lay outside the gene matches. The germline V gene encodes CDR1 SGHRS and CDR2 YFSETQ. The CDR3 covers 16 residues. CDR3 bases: TGCGCCAGCAGCTTTCGGGACAGGGATCGAACAGATACGCAGTATTTT. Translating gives CASSFRDRDRTDTQYF.

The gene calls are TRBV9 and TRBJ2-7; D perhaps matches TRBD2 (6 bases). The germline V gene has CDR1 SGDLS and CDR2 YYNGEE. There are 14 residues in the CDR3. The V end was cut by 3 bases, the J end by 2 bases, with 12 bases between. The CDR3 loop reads CASSARDSAYEQYF. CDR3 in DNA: TGTGCCAGCAGCGCCCGGGACTCAGCCTACGAGCAGTACTTC. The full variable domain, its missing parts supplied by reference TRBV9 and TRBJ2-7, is DSGVTQTPKHLITATGQRVTLRCSPRSGDLSVYWYQQSLDQGLQFLIQYYNGEERAKGNILERFSAQQFPDLHSELNLSSLELGDSALYFCASSARDSAYEQYFGPGTRLTVT.

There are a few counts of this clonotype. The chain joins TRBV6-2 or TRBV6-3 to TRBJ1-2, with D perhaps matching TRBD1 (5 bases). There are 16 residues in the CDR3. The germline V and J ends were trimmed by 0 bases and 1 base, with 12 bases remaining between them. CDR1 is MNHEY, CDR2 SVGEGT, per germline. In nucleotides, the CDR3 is TGTGCCAGCAGTTACTCGACGACAGACAATAACTATGGCTACACCTTC. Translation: CASSYSTTDNNYGYTF.

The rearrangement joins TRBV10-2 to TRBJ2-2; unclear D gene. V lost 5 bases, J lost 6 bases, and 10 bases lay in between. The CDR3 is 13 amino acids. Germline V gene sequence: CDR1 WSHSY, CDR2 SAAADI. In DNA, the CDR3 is TGCGCCAGCAGTCGGACGGTATCCGGGGAGCTGTTTTTT. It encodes CASSRTVSGELFF.

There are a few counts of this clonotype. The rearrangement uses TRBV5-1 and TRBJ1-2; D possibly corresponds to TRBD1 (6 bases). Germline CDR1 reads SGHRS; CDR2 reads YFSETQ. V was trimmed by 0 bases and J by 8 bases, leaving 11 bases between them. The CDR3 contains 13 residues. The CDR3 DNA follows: TGCGCCAGCAGCTTGGGTCGAGGGGGAGGCTACACCTTC. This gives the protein CASSLGRGGGYTF.

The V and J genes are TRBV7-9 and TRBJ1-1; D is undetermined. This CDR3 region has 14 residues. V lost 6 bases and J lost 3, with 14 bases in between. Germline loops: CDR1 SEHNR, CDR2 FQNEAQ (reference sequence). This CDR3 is CASSPGRRDTEAFF. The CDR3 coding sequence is TGTGCCAGCAGTCCGGGCAGGAGGGACACTGAAGCTTTCTTT.